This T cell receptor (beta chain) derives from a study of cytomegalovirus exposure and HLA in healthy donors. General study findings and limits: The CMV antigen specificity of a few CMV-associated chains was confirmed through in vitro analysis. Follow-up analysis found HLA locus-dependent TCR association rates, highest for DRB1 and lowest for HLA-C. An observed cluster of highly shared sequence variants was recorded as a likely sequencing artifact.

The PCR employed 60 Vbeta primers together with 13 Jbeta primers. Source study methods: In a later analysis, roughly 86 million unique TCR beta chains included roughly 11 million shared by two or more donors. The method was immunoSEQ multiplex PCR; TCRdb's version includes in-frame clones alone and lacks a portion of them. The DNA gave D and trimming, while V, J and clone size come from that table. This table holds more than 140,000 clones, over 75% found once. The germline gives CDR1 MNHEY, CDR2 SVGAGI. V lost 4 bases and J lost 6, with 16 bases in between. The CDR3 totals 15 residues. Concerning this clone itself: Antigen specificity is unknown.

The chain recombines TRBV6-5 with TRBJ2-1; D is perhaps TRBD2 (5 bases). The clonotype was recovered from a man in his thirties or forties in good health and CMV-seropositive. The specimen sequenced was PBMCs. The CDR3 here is CASSLDRSGLNEQFF. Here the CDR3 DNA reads TGTGCCAGCAGTTTGGATAGGAGCGGCCTCAATGAGCAGTTCTTC.